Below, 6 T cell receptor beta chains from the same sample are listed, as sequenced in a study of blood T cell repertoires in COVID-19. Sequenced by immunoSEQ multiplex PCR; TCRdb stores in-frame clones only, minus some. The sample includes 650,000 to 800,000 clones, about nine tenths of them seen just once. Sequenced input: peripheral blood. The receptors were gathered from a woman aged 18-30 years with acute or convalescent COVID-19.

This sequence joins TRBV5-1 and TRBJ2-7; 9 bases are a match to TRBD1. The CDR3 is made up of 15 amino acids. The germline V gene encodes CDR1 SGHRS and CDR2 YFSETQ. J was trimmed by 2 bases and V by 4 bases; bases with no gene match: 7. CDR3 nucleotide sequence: TGCGCCAGCAGCCCAGGGACAGGGCGACCCTACGAGCAGTACTTC. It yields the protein CASSPGTGRPYEQYF.

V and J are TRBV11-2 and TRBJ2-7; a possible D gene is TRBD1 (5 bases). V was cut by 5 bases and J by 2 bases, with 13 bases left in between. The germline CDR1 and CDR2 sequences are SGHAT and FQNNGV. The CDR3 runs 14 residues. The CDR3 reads CASSHGAAPYEQYF. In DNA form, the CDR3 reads TGTGCCAGCAGCCATGGGGCGGCGCCCTACGAGCAGTACTTC.

This CDR3 is CASSLLTGVANYGYTF. Written as DNA, the CDR3 is TGCGCCAGCAGCTTGCTTACAGGGGTAGCTAACTATGGCTACACCTTC. The V gene is TRBV5-1, the J gene TRBJ1-2, with TRBD1 identical over 7 bases. There are 16 residues in the CDR3. Germline trimming cut 1 base from V and 0 bases from J; bases unmatched to any gene: 6. Germline lookup yields CDR1 SGHRS and CDR2 YFSETQ.

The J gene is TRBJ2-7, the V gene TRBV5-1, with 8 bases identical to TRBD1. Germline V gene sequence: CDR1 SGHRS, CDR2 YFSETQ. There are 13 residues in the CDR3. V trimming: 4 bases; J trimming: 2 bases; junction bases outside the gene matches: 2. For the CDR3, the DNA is TGCGCCAGCAGCCTGGACAGGGCCTACGAGCAGTACTTC. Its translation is CASSLDRAYEQYF.

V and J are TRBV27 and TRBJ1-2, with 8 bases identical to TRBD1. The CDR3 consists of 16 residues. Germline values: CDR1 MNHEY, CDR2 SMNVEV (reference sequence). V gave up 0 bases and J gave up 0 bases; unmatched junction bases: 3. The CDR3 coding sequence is TGTGCCAGCAGTTTATCGACAGGGGCACCTAACTATGGCTACACCTTC. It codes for CASSLSTGAPNYGYTF.

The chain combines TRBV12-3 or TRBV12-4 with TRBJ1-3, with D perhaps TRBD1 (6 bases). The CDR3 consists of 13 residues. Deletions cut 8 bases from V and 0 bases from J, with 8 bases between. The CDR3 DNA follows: TGTGCCAGCCTGGACAGCTCTGGAAACACCATATATTTT. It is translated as CASLDSSGNTIYF.